The present T cell receptor (beta chain) was sequenced within a study of T cells in Graves' hyperthyroidism and ophthalmopathy. Study in general: Peripheral blood was drawn at first diagnosis, prior to all treatment.

Exclusion followed for patients with uncontrolled infection, other autoimmune disease, pregnancy or lactation. This clonotype was seen at least ten times. Antigen: not known. Study outcomes and limitations: Stable hyperthyroidism was told apart from ophthalmopathy by a model built on 13 V-J features. Blood held most thyroid clonotypes expanded above 0.001 frequency.

The TCR beta CDR3 regions underwent amplification using RNA transcripts as the source. First-round RT-PCR targeting the TCR CDR3 was performed with the HTBI primer set. TCRdb fed the multiplex PCR reads into MiXCR, producing one record per CDR3 protein. Of approximately 690,000 distinct CDR3 sequences in the sample, about 14% were seen once. V lost 7 bases, J lost 6 bases, and 28 bases lay in between. CDR3 length: 18 amino acids. The germline CDR1 and CDR2 sequences are MNHEY and SMNVEV (reference sequence). The sequence was obtained from a woman in her 50s with Graves' ophthalmopathy. This chain joins TRBV27 and TRBJ2-1, with a weak D call TRBD1 (7 bases). Sequenced material: blood. CDR3 loop: CASTQTGYGGTGFNEQFF. The CDR3 bases are TGTGCCAGCACCCAGACAGGGTACGGCGGGACGGGGTTCAATGAGCAGTTCTTC.